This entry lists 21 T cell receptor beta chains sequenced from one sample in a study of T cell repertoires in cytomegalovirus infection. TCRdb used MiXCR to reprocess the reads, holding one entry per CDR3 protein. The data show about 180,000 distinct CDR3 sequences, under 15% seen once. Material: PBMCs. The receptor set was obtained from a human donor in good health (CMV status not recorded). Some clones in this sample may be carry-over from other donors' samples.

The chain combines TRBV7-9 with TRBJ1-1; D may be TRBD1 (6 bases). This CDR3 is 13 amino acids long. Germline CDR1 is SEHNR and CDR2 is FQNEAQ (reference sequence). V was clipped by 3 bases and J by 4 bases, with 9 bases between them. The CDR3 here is CASSFGGATEAFF. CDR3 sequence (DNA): TGTGCCAGCAGCTTCGGGGGCGCCACTGAAGCTTTCTTT.

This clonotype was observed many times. The CDR3 protein is CASSSPAAPQHF. The CDR3 DNA reads TGTGCCAGCAGCTCTCCAGCGGCGCCCCAGCATTTT. The genes are TRBV7-2 and TRBJ1-5; no clear D gene. Germline-derived CDR1 and CDR2 are SGHTA and FQGNSA. Trimming left V 4 bases short and J 9 bases short, with 10 bases between. This CDR3 comprises 12 residues.

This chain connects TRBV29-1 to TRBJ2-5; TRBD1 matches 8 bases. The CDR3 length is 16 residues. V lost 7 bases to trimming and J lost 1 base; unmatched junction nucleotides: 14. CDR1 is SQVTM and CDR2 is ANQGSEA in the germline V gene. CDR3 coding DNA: TGCAGCGCCCACCGTCAGGGGACAGGACTCCAAGAGACCCAGTACTTC. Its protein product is CSAHRQGTGLQETQYF.

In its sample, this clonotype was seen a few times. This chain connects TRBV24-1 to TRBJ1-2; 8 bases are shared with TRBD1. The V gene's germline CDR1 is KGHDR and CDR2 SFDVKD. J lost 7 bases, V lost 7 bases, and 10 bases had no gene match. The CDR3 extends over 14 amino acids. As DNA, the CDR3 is TGTGCCACCAGCTCGACCCGACAGGGGCCTGGCTACACCTTC. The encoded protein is CATSSTRQGPGYTF.

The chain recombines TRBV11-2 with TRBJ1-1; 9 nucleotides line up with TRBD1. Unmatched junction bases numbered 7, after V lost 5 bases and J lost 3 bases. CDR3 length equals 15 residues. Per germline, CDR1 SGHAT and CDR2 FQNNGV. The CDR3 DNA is TGTGCCAGCAGCAAGACAGGGGGTTATGACACTGAAGCTTTCTTT. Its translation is CASSKTGGYDTEAFF.

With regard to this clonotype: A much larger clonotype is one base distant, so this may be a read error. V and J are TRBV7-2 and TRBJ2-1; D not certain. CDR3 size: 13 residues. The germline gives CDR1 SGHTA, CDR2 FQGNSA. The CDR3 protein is CACSFLLGNEQFF. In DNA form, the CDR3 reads TGTGCCTGCAGCTTCCTATTGGGTAATGAGCAGTTCTTC.

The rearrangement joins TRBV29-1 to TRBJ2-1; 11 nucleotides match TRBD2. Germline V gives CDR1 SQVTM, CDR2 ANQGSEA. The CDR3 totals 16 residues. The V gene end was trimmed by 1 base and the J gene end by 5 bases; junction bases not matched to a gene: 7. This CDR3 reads CSVEGLAGGPHNEQFF. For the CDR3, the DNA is TGCAGCGTTGAAGGTTTAGCGGGAGGGCCCCACAATGAGCAGTTCTTC.

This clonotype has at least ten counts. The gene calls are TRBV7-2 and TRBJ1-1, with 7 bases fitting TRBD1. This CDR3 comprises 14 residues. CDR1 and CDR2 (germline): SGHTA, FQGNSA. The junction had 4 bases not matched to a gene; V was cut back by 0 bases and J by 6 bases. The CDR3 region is CASSLATGAPEAFF. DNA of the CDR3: TGTGCCAGCAGCTTAGCAACAGGGGCCCCTGAAGCTTTCTTT.

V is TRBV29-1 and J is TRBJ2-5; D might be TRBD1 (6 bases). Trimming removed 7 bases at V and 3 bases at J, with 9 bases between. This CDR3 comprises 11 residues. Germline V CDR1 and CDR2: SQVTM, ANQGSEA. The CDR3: CSGDNKETQYF. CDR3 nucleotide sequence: TGCAGCGGGGACAACAAAGAGACCCAGTACTTC.

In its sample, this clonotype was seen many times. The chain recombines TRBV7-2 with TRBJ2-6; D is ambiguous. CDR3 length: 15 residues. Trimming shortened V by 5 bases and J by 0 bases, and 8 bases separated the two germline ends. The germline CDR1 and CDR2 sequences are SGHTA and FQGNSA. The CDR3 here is CASSPYTSGANVLTF. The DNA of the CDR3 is TGTGCCAGCAGCCCGTACACCTCTGGGGCCAACGTCCTGACTTTC.

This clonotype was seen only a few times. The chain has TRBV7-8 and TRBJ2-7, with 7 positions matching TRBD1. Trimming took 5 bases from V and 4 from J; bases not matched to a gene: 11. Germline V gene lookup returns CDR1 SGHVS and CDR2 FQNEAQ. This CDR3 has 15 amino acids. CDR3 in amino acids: CASSLSTGSSYEQYF. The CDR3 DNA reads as TGTGCCAGCAGCCTTTCGACAGGGTCATCGTACGAGCAGTACTTC.

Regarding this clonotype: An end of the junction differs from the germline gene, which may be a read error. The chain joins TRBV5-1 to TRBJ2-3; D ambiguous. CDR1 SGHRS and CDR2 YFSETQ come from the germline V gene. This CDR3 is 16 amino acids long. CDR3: CAGSLAPQSGTDTQYF. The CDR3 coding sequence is TGCGCCGGCAGCTTGGCCCCGCAGTCGGGCACAGATACGCAGTATTTT.

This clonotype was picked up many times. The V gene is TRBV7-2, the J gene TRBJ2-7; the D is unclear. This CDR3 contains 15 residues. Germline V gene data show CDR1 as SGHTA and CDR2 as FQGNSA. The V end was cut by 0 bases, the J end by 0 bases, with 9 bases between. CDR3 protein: CASSLAAGSSYEQYF. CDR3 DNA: TGTGCCAGCAGCTTAGCGGCAGGCAGCTCCTACGAGCAGTACTTC.

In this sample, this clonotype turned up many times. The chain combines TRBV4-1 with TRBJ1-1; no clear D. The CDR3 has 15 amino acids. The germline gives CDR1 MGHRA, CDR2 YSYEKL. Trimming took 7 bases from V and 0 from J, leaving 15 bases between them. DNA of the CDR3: TGCGCCAGCACCCCAAGATCAGATATGAACACTGAAGCTTTCTTT. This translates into CASTPRSDMNTEAFF.

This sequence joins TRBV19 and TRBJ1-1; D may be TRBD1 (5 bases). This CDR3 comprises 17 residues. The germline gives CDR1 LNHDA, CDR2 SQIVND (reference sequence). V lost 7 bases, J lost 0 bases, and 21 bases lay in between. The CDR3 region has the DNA TGTGCCAGTACCTCAAAGGGACGGGGCATCATGAACACTGAAGCTTTCTTT. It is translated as CASTSKGRGIMNTEAFF.

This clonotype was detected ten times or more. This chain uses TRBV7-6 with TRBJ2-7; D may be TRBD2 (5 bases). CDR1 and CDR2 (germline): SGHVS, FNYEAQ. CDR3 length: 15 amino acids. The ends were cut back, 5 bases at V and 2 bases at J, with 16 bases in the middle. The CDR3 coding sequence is TGTGCCAGCAGCCAGTACCCGGGAAGACCCTACGAGCAGTACTTC. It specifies CASSQYPGRPYEQYF.

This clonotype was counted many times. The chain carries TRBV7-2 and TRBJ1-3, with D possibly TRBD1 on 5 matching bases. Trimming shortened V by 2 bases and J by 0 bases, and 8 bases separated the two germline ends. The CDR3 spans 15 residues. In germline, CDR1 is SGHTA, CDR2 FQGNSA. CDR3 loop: CASSLIRGSGNTIYF. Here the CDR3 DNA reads TGTGCCAGCAGCTTAATTAGGGGCTCTGGAAACACCATATATTTT.

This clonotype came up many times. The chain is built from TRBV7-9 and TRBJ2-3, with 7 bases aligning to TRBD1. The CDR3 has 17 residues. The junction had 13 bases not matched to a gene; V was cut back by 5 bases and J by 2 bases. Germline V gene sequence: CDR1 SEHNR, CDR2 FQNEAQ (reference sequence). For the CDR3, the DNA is TGTGCCAGCAGCCTTCCCAAACAGGGGTCCCCCACAGATACGCAGTATTTT. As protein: CASSLPKQGSPTDTQYF.

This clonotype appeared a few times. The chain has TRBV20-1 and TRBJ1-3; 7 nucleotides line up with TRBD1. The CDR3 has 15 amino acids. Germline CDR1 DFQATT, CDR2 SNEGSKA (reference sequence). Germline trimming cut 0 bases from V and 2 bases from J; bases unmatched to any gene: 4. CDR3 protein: CSARDYRGPGNTIYF. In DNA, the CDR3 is TGCAGTGCTAGAGATTACAGGGGCCCTGGAAACACCATATATTTT.

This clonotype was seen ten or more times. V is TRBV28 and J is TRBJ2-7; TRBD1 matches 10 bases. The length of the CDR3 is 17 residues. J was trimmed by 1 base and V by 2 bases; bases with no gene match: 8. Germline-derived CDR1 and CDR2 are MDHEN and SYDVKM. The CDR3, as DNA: TGTGCCAGCAGTTTAGGGACAGGGGCCCTCGGGTCCTACGAGCAGTACTTC. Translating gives CASSLGTGALGSYEQYF.

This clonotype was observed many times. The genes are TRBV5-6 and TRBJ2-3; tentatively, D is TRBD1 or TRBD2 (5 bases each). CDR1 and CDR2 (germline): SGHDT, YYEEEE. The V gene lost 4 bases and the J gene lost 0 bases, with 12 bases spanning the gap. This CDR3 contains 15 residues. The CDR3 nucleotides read TGTGCCAGCAGCGATTGGGACCGTAGCACAGATACGCAGTATTTT. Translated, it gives CASSDWDRSTDTQYF.